This TCR beta chain was identified in a study of cytomegalovirus exposure and HLA in healthy donors. The CDR3 consists of 13 residues. Trimming took 4 bases from V and 0 from J, leaving 8 bases between them. Germline V gene sequence: CDR1 SQVTM, CDR2 ANQGSEA. On this clone itself: Antigen unknown.

Study-wide results and caveats: CMV serostatus was the only immune exposure information that was available.

Primers for the PCR totalled 60 Vbeta and 13 Jbeta. Sequenced by immunoSEQ multiplex PCR; TCRdb stores in-frame clones only, minus some. The repertoire holds roughly 120,000 clones, 65% to 80% seen once, with roughly 13% in the top ten. The sequencing sample was made of PBMCs. V usage is TRBV29-1 and J usage is TRBJ2-3; tentatively, D is TRBD2 (6 bases). The sequence derives from a woman in her thirties or forties in good health and CMV-seropositive. Written as DNA, the CDR3 is TGCAGCGTTGGAGGACTAAGCACAGATACGCAGTATTTT. Its protein is CSVGGLSTDTQYF.